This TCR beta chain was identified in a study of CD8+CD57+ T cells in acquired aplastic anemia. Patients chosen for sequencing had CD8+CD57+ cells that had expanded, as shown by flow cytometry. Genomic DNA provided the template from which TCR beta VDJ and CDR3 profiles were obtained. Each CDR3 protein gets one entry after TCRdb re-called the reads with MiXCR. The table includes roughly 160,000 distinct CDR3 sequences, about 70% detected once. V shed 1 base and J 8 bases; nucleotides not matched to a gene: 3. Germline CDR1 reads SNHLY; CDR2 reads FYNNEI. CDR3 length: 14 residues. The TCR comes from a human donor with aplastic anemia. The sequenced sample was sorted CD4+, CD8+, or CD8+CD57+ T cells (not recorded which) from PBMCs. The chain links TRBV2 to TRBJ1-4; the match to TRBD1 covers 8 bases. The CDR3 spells CASSEGTGNEKLFF. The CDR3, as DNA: TGTGCCAGCAGTGAAGGGACAGGGAACGAAAAACTGTTTTTT.